Reported below is one T cell receptor beta chain. Antigen unknown. This CDR3 comprises 15 residues. Looked up from germline, CDR1 is LNHDA and CDR2 is SQIVND (reference sequence). V lost 1 base to trimming and J lost 2 bases, with 10 bases between them. Data came from immunoSEQ multiplex PCR; TCRdb stores just in-frame clones and leaves some out. The sample consists of approximately 1.5 million clones, 95% to 99% of them appearing once. The record originates from a study of shared clonotypes between healthy human individuals. General study findings and limits: Represented genetic and exposure-history diversity was restricted by having few donors.

The V call is TRBV19, the J call TRBJ2-3; maybe TRBD2 (5 bases). This receptor was obtained from a man aged 25-40 years in good health. Sample: naive CD4+ T cells sorted from blood. Subset given: CD45RA+ positively selected. The chain's CDR3 is CASSIGSAYTDTQYF. The CDR3 DNA follows: TGTGCCAGTAGTATAGGTAGCGCCTACACAGATACGCAGTATTTT.